This entry features one T cell receptor beta chain sequence. Its antigen is currently unknown. The CDR3 sequence is 17 residues long. CDR1 is LNHDA, CDR2 SQIVND, per germline (reference sequence). The V and J ends lost 5 bases and 0 bases respectively, with 17 bases between them. TCRdb's table, derived via immunoSEQ multiplex PCR, lists solely in-frame clones and lacks some. Here the sample spans some 93,000 clones, over 85% being singletons. Following autologous stem cell transplantation, relapse occurred in every patient, and exposure to brentuximab vedotin varied. Complete response, partial response or progressive disease constituted the best responses recorded. This sample is drawn from a study of PD-1 blockade in classical Hodgkin lymphoma. General study findings and limits: Although disease activity or prior therapy may be involved, causes of the repertoire differences remain undefined.

The chain links TRBV19 to TRBJ2-1; possible D gene TRBD2, 6 bases. The TCR sequence derives from a human donor with classical Hodgkin lymphoma. The sample consisted of peripheral blood mononuclear cells (PBMCs), taken at baseline. CDR3 in DNA: TGTGCCAGTAGTCACCAGCCGGGGGAGATCTCCTACAATGAGCAGTTCTTC. It is translated as CASSHQPGEISYNEQFF.